This entry features one T cell receptor (beta chain) sequence. The antigen is undetermined. Genomic DNA of each subset was evenly split across several immunoSEQ plates. TCRdb's table, derived via immunoSEQ multiplex PCR, lists solely in-frame clones and lacks some. Altogether a few million clones are present, just over 90% being singletons, with the ten largest covering roughly 0.14%. These data originate in a study of shared clonotypes between healthy human individuals. Germline V gives CDR1 MDHEN, CDR2 SYDVKM. Trimming took off 2 bases at V and 6 bases at J, with 13 bases between the two ends. The CDR3 contains 15 residues. Study results and caveats: Sorted-subset samples were not fully sequenced, rarefaction indicated. When compared with the clonotypes that were shared by all four sorted-subset donors, the non-shared clonotypes turned out to have lower generation probabilities. It was only blood that was sampled, and tissue repertoires likely differ.

The sequenced material came from naive CD4+ T cells sorted from blood. The subset here: CD45RA+ positively selected. The sequence came from a man between 18 and 29 years old in good health. V and J are TRBV28 and TRBJ2-2; D may be TRBD2 (7 bases). In DNA form, the CDR3 reads TGTGCCAGCAGTTTAGCGGGGGCTTCGGCCGGGGAGCTGTTTTTT. Translating gives CASSLAGASAGELFF. Drawing the rest from reference TRBV28 and TRBJ2-2, the complete variable domain is DVKVTQSSRYLVKRTGEKVFLECVQDMDHENMFWYRQDPGLGLRLIYFSYDVKMKEKGDIPEGYSVSREKKERFSLILESASTNQTSMYLCASSLAGASAGELFFGEGSRLTVL.